This T cell receptor beta chain was recorded in a study of cytomegalovirus exposure and HLA in healthy donors. To note about this clone: Its antigen is as yet unknown.

Amplification used 60 Vbeta primers and 13 Jbeta primers. Repertoires were generated with immunoSEQ multiplex PCR, while TCRdb's copy carries only in-frame clones and drops some. The sample has more than 150,000 clones; roughly 75% are singletons. Overall study results and limits: A missense DCLRE1C variant was associated with V- and J-gene trimming of TCR beta chains in a later analysis, and an independent cohort replicated the association. Later on, an analysis found that several of the most significant clusters appeared to be linked to common viral pathogens, which included parvovirus B19.

The TCR originated in a woman between 25 and 40 years old in good health and CMV-seronegative. The sequenced material came from PBMCs.

The CDR3 DNA sequence: TGTGCCAGCAGCTACGGGACAGGCAACTACGAGCAGTACTTC. Protein product: CASSYGTGNYEQYF. The V and J genes are TRBV7-9 and TRBJ2-5; TRBD1 aligns across 8 bases. TRBJ2-7 explains the end of the DNA better; the J call may be wrong. Germline CDR1 reads SEHNR; CDR2 reads FQNEAQ (reference sequence). This CDR3 comprises 14 residues.